These 11 T cell receptor beta chains were sequenced from one sample in a study of blood T cells in healthy people across ages. A second roughly 7 to 12 cycle PCR used barcoded and J-beta primers. One entry per CDR3 protein results from TCRdb running MiXCR on the 5' RACE reads. This table has about 290,000 distinct CDR3 sequences, roughly a quarter appearing once. The material sequenced was blood. Receptor source: a woman aged 70-85 years in good health.

This clonotype was seen a few times. A much larger clone differs by one base, so this may be a read error. This chain links TRBV6-2 or TRBV6-3 with TRBJ2-7; maybe TRBD2 (5 bases). The CDR3 is 13 amino acids. Germline V CDR1 and CDR2: MNHEY, SVGEGT. The CDR3 coding sequence is TGTGCCAGCAGTTACGGGAGCTCCCACGAGCAGTACTTC. Its protein product is CASSYGSSHEQYF.

The sample holds a few counts of this clonotype. The chain combines TRBV7-2 with TRBJ2-5; 11 nucleotides line up with TRBD2. J lost 1 base, V lost 5 bases, and 6 bases had no gene match. This CDR3 is 16 amino acids long. Germline V gives CDR1 SGHTA, CDR2 FQGNSA. The CDR3 DNA is TGTGCCAGCAGCACCGGGACTAGCGGCCTCCAAGAGACCCAGTACTTC. This encodes CASSTGTSGLQETQYF.

V usage is TRBV29-1 and J usage is TRBJ1-2, with a weak D call TRBD1 (5 bases). The V end lost 4 bases, the J end lost 4 bases, and 16 bases lay between the germline ends. Germline CDR1 is SQVTM and CDR2 is ANQGSEA. This CDR3 is 14 amino acids long. The CDR3 is CSVVGQAGSYGYTF. CDR3 in DNA: TGCAGCGTTGTGGGGCAGGCGGGGAGCTATGGCTACACCTTC. The whole variable domain, filled in from reference TRBV29-1 and TRBJ1-2, reads SAVISQKPSRDICQRGTSLTIQCQVDSQVTMMFWYRQQPGQSLTLIATANQGSEATYESGFVIDKFPISRPNLTFSTLTVSNMSPEDSSIYLCSVVGQAGSYGYTFGSGTRLTVV.

The chain couples TRBV28 to TRBJ2-7, with D perhaps matching TRBD2 (6 bases). The CDR3 runs to 15 residues. The germline V gene has CDR1 MDHEN and CDR2 SYDVKM. Trimming stripped 1 base from V and 1 base from J, with 11 bases between. This CDR3 is CASSLSGTGSYEQYF. The CDR3 DNA follows: TGTGCCAGCAGTTTATCCGGGACTGGGTCCTACGAGCAGTACTTC.

This clonotype has just a few counts. The chain links TRBV27 to TRBJ2-5; D call uncertain. CDR1 MNHEY and CDR2 SMNVEV come from the germline V gene (reference sequence). Trimming took 5 bases from V and 4 from J, leaving 8 bases between them. The CDR3 has 12 amino acids. The CDR3 nucleotides read TGTGCCAGCAGTAAGTCGGGAGAGACCCAGTACTTC. Its protein product is CASSKSGETQYF.

This clonotype was seen at least ten times. The chain couples TRBV6-5 to TRBJ2-6, with D hard to call. The CDR3 runs 15 residues. Per germline, CDR1 MNHEY and CDR2 SVGAGI. Trimming took off 4 bases at V and 2 bases at J, with 9 bases between the two ends. The CDR3 bases are TGTGCCAGCAGTTCCTGGGCGGCTGGGGCCAACGTCCTGACTTTC. It specifies CASSSWAAGANVLTF.

This clonotype was detected a few times. This chain connects TRBV29-1 to TRBJ1-1, with D possibly TRBD1 on 6 matching bases. This CDR3 has 12 amino acids. V gave up 6 bases and J gave up 2 bases, with 10 bases separating them. Germline CDR1 is SQVTM and CDR2 is ANQGSEA. The CDR3 protein is CSVDRTNTEAFF. CDR3 nucleotides: TGCAGCGTCGACAGGACTAACACTGAAGCTTTCTTT.

The genes are TRBV11-2 and TRBJ1-1; no clear D gene. Per germline, CDR1 SGHAT and CDR2 FQNNGV. Deletions cut 5 bases from V and 8 bases from J, with 21 bases between. CDR3 length: 15 amino acids. The CDR3 is CASSVGVQRRAEAFF. CDR3 bases: TGTGCCAGCAGCGTCGGGGTCCAGCGCAGAGCGGAAGCTTTCTTT. Using reference TRBV11-2 and TRBJ1-1 for the parts outside the CDR3, the full variable domain is EAGVAQSPRYKIIEKRQSVAFWCNPISGHATLYWYQQILGQGPKLLIQFQNNGVVDDSQLPKDRFSAERLKGVDSTLKIQPAKLEDSAVYLCASSVGVQRRAEAFFGQGTRLTVV.

The CDR3 loop reads CSAASGGGYEQYF. CDR3 nucleotide sequence: TGCAGTGCCGCCAGCGGAGGGGGCTACGAGCAGTACTTC. The chain carries TRBV29-1 and TRBJ2-7; tentatively, D is TRBD1 or TRBD2 (6 bases each). CDR3 length: 13 amino acids. CDR1 is SQVTM and CDR2 is ANQGSEA in the germline V gene.

V is TRBV27 and J is TRBJ2-7, with TRBD2 matching 8 bases. CDR3 length equals 14 residues. The germline V gene encodes CDR1 MNHEY and CDR2 SMNVEV (reference sequence). V lost 9 bases, J lost 4 bases, and 11 bases stayed unmatched. This chain's CDR3 is CASYVAGTPYEQYF. The CDR3 nucleotides read TGTGCCAGTTACGTAGCGGGAACCCCATACGAGCAGTACTTC.

The gene calls are TRBV3-1 and TRBJ2-5; D gene unclear. V was pared by 1 base and J by 7 bases, with 7 bases between. Germline CDR1 reads LGHDT; CDR2 reads YNNKEL (reference sequence). The CDR3 totals 12 residues. Here the CDR3 reads CASSQGTRTQYF. As DNA, the CDR3 is TGTGCCAGCAGCCAAGGTACCAGGACCCAGTACTTC.